The 20 T cell receptor beta chains given below trace back to one sample, sequenced in a study of T cell repertoires in aging, cancer and after chemotherapy. Multiplex touch-down PCR with TRB-A/B primers amplified rearranged V-D-J TRB sequences. TCRdb called the multiplex PCR reads again in MiXCR, with one record for every CDR3 protein. Of about 12,000 distinct CDR3 sequences listed, 25% to 30% are singletons. Amplification of TCR beta used genomic DNA extracted from peripheral blood. Sequencing used blood. These receptors were obtained from a human donor with a blood cancer.

The V gene is TRBV6-2 or TRBV6-3, the J gene TRBJ1-5, with D perhaps TRBD1 (5 bases). The CDR3 is 13 residues long. Germline CDR1 MNHEY, CDR2 SVGEGT. V lost 2 bases to trimming and J lost 5 bases, with 7 bases between them. The CDR3: CASSYGAHQPQHF. DNA for the CDR3: TGTGCCAGCAGTTACGGGGCTCATCAGCCCCAGCATTTT.

J is TRBJ2-1 and V is TRBV6-4, with 12 bases that match TRBD2. Per the germline V gene, CDR1 is MRHNA and CDR2 is SNTAGT. Losses at the gene ends were 3 bases for V and 8 bases for J; bases not matched to a gene: 5. The CDR3 consists of 15 residues. CDR3 in DNA: TGTGCCAGCAGTGAAACTAGCGGGAGGTCCGATGAGCAGTTCTTC. Residues: CASSETSGRSDEQFF.

The chain joins TRBV20-1 to TRBJ1-5; unclear D gene. The V gene's germline CDR1 is DFQATT and CDR2 SNEGSKA (reference sequence). The V end was cut by 3 bases, the J end by 6 bases, with 18 bases between. This CDR3 comprises 15 residues. CDR3 in amino acids: CSASSPLPGSQPQHF. In DNA form, the CDR3 reads TGCAGTGCTAGTTCCCCCCTCCCTGGGAGTCAGCCCCAGCATTTT.

Only a few counts were recorded for this clonotype. The chain combines TRBV5-4 with TRBJ2-3; D gene uncertain. The CDR3 spans 14 residues. CDR1 and CDR2 (germline): SGHNT, YYREEE (reference sequence). V was pared by 6 bases and J by 0 bases, with 11 bases between. DNA for the CDR3: TGTGCCAGCAAGGTCGAGGCTAGCACAGATACGCAGTATTTT. Protein product: CASKVEASTDTQYF. The full variable domain, in which reference TRBV5-4 and TRBJ2-3 provide the parts outside the CDR3, is ETGVTQSPTHLIKTRGQQVTLRCSSQSGHNTVSWYQQALGQGPQFIFQYYREEENGRGNFPPRFSGLQFPNYSSELNVNALELDDSALYLCASKVEASTDTQYFGPGTRLTVL.

This clonotype has ten or more counts. The chain is built from TRBV12-3 or TRBV12-4 and TRBJ2-5, with 8 nucleotides matching TRBD2. This CDR3 is 18 amino acids long. V gave up 0 bases and J gave up 0 bases; unmatched junction bases: 9. Here the CDR3 reads CASSLANLAGVNQETQYF. The CDR3 DNA is TGTGCCAGCAGTTTAGCCAATCTAGCGGGCGTAAACCAAGAGACCCAGTACTTC.

As concerns this clonotype: This could be a read error, since a much larger clone is one nucleotide away. The V call is TRBV19, the J call TRBJ2-7; 7 positions match TRBD1. The V gene end was trimmed by 1 base and the J gene end by 1 base; junction bases not matched to a gene: 10. Germline V gives CDR1 LNHDA, CDR2 SQIVND (reference sequence). CDR3 length equals 17 residues. The CDR3 DNA follows: TGTGCCAGTAGTATAGGGACCGGGACAGTACGTTCCTACGAGCAGTACTTC. It yields the protein CASSIGTGTVRSYEQYF.

In regard to this clonotype: Its ends do not fully match the called genes, so a read error is possible. This sequence joins TRBV4-3 and TRBJ2-1, with 14 bases that match TRBD2. The V gene's germline CDR1 is LGHNA and CDR2 YSLEER. The CDR3 is 20 amino acids. The CDR3 nucleotides read TGTGCCAGCAGCCAAGGGGGGACTAGCGGGAGCCAGAGCTCCTACAATGAGCAGTTCTTC. As protein: CASSQGGTSGSQSSYNEQFF.

This clonotype was picked up a small number of times. The gene calls are TRBV20-1 and TRBJ2-1, with 7 bases that match TRBD2. Germline lookup yields CDR1 DFQATT and CDR2 SNEGSKA (reference sequence). The CDR3 loop spans 13 amino acids. J gave up 3 bases and V 4 bases, and 3 bases lay outside the gene matches. The CDR3 bases are TGCAGTGCTACCGGGACTATCTACAATGAGCAGTTCTTC. It translates to CSATGTIYNEQFF.

V is TRBV18 and J is TRBJ2-2, with 14 bases matching TRBD2. The J segment lost 1 base and the V segment lost 3 bases, leaving 7 bases of the junction unmatched. The CDR3 totals 19 residues. Germline CDR1 reads KGHSH; CDR2 reads LQKENI. CDR3 nucleotide sequence: TGTGCCAGCTCACCGCAACTCGGGACTAGCGGGGGGAACACCGGGGAGCTGTTTTTT. Translated, it gives CASSPQLGTSGGNTGELFF.

The J gene is TRBJ1-4, the V gene TRBV21-1. TRBV21-1 is reported as a pseudogene. The CDR3 is 8 residues long. CDR3 nucleotide sequence: TGCTCGGCCGAAAAACTGTTTTTT. Its translation is CSAEKLFF.

This clonotype ranks as medium-sized. The V call is TRBV19, the J call TRBJ1-5, with TRBD1 matching over 7 bases. With 5 bases clipped from V and 5 bases from J, the junction kept 6 bases outside the gene matches. Germline CDR1 is LNHDA and CDR2 is SQIVND (reference sequence). The CDR3 consists of 14 residues. CDR3 region: CASSSRQGYQPQHF. CDR3 nucleotides: TGTGCCAGTAGTTCTAGACAGGGCTATCAGCCCCAGCATTTT.

The chain is built from TRBV6-2 or TRBV6-3 and TRBJ2-3, with no clear D. V was clipped by 6 bases and J by 0 bases, with 22 bases between them. The germline V gene encodes CDR1 MNHEY and CDR2 SVGEGT. This CDR3 has 18 residues. The CDR3 sequence: CASRNGKAGGPSTDTQYF. The DNA of the CDR3 is TGTGCCAGCAGGAACGGAAAGGCAGGTGGACCAAGCACAGATACGCAGTATTTT.

The CDR3 DNA sequence: TGCGCCAGCAGCCAAGAGACGGGCCTTAGCGGGGGCTCCTACGAGCAGTACTTC. Protein: CASSQETGLSGGSYEQYF. The chain has TRBV4-3 and TRBJ2-7; 9 nucleotides agree with TRBD2. The CDR3 contains 18 residues. The ends lost 0 bases at V and 0 bases at J; junction bases unmatched: 9. Germline loops: CDR1 LGHNA, CDR2 YSLEER.

This clonotype is medium-sized in the sample. This chain connects TRBV15 to TRBJ2-2; D is perhaps TRBD2 (7 bases). Germline CDR1 is LNHNV and CDR2 is YYDKDF (reference sequence). This CDR3 comprises 14 residues. The V end was cut by 5 bases, the J end by 5 bases, with 12 bases between. The CDR3 DNA sequence: TGTGCCACCAGCGGCGGGGGCCGGACCGGGGAGCTGTTTTTT. This gives the protein CATSGGGRTGELFF.

The V gene is TRBV10-2, the J gene TRBJ2-1, with D perhaps given as TRBD1 or TRBD2 (5 bases each). Between the trimmed V and J ends, which lost 7 bases and 8 bases, there was a span of 18 bases. This CDR3 has 14 amino acids. Germline CDR1 is WSHSY and CDR2 is SAAADI. CDR3 in DNA: TGCGCCAGCAAACGGGCCTGGGGGTCCGATGAGCAGTTCTTC. This gives the protein CASKRAWGSDEQFF.

This clonotype was recorded a few times. The chain is built from TRBV19 and TRBJ2-5; 10 bases line up with TRBD1. After removal of 3 bases from V and 4 bases from J, the junction contained 14 bases not matched to a gene. Per the germline V gene, CDR1 is LNHDA and CDR2 is SQIVND (reference sequence). The CDR3 extends over 18 amino acids. CDR3 region: CASSISLTGGSIGETQYF. The CDR3 DNA is TGTGCCAGTAGTATTTCTTTGACAGGGGGCTCGATAGGAGAGACCCAGTACTTC.

Here the CDR3 reads CASLLGLASTNYGYTF. CDR3 coding DNA: TGTGCCAGCCTCCTGGGCCTAGCCTCCACTAACTATGGCTACACCTTC. The gene calls are TRBV6-1 and TRBJ1-2, with D uncertain. Trimming shortened V by 8 bases and J by 0 bases, and 19 bases separated the two germline ends. Per germline, CDR1 MNHNS and CDR2 SASEGT. The CDR3 is 16 residues long.

V is TRBV6-2 or TRBV6-3 and J is TRBJ2-5, with 9 bases fitting TRBD1. Unmatched junction bases numbered 1, after V lost 6 bases and J lost 2 bases. Germline V gene data show CDR1 as MNHEY and CDR2 as SVGEGT. The CDR3 is 13 amino acids. CDR3 sequence (DNA): TGTGCCAGCAGAGACAGGGGGCAAGAGACCCAGTACTTC. Encoded protein: CASRDRGQETQYF.

This clonotype was observed at least ten times. V gene TRBV6-2 or TRBV6-3 combines with J gene TRBJ2-1, with TRBD2 identical over 8 bases. The CDR3 runs 14 residues. Germline CDR1 reads MNHEY; CDR2 reads SVGEGT. V lost 7 bases to trimming and J lost 4 bases; unmatched junction nucleotides: 6. The chain's CDR3 is CASTRTGGYNEQFF. Here the CDR3 DNA reads TGTGCCAGCACTCGCACGGGGGGGTACAATGAGCAGTTCTTC.

This chain uses TRBV21-1 with TRBJ1-3; TRBD1, the D gene given by the table, was not confirmed from the DNA. TRBV21-1 is given as a pseudogene. This CDR3 is built from 15 residues. The DNA for the CDR3 is TGTGCCAGCAGCAAAGGACAGGGGGCTGGAAACACCATATATTTT. The encoded protein is CASSKGQGAGNTIYF.